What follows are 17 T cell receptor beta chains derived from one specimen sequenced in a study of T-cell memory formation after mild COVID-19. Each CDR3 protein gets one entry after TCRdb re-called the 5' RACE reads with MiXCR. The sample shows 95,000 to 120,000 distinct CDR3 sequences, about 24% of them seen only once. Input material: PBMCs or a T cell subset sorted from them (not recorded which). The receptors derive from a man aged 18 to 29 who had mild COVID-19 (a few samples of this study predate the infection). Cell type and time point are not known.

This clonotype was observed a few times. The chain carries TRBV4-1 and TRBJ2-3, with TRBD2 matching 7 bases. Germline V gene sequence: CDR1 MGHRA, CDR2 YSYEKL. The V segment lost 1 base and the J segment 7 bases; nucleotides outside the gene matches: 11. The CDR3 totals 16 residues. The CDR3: CASSQVGGAERNTQYF. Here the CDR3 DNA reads TGCGCCAGCAGCCAAGTGGGAGGGGCGGAAAGAAATACGCAGTATTTT.

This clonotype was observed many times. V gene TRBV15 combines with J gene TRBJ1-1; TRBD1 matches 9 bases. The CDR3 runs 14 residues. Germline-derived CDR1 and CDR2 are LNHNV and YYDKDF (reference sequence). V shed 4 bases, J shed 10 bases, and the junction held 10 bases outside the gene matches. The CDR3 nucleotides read TGTGCCACCAGCACCGGACAGGGGATCTGGCGAGCTTTCTTT. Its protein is CATSTGQGIWRAFF.

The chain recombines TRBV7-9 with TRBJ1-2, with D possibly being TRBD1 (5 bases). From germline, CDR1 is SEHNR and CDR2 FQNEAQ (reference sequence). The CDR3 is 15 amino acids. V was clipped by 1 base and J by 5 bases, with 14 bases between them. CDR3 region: CASSLGGTPAYGYTF. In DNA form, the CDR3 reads TGTGCCAGCAGCTTAGGGGGGACGCCAGCTTATGGCTACACCTTC.

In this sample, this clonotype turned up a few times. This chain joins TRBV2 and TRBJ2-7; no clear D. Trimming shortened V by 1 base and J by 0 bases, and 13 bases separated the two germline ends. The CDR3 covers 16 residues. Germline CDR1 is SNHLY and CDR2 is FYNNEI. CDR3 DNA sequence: TGTGCCAGCAGTGAAGGTGATTCGGTCACCTCCTACGAGCAGTACTTC. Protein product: CASSEGDSVTSYEQYF.

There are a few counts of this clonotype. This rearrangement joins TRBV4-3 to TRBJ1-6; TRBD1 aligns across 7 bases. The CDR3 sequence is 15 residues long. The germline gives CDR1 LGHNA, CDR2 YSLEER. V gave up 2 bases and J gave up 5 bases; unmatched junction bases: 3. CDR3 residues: CASSQNRGHNSPLHF. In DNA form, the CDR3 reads TGCGCCAGCAGCCAAAACAGGGGCCATAATTCACCCCTCCACTTT.

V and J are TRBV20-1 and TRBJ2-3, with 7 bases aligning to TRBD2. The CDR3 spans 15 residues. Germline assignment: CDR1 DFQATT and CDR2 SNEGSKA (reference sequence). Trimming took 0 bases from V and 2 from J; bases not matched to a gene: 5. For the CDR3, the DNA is TGCAGTGCTAGAGAACCTAGCGGCTACACAGATACGCAGTATTTT. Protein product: CSAREPSGYTDTQYF.

CDR3 sequence reads: CSAKEGYEQYV. DNA of the CDR3: TGCAGTGCTAAGGAGGGCTACGAGCAGTACGTC. The rearrangement joins TRBV20-1 to TRBJ2-7; a weak D match, TRBD2 (6 bases). Germline values: CDR1 DFQATT, CDR2 SNEGSKA (reference sequence). This CDR3 comprises 11 residues. Trimming removed 4 bases at V and 3 bases at J, with 7 bases between.

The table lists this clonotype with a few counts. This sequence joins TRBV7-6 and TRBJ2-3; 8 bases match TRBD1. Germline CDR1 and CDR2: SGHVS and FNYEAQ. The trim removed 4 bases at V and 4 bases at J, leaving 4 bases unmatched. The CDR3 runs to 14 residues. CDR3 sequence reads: CASSWTGYADTQYF. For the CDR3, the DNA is TGTGCCAGCAGCTGGACAGGGTACGCAGATACGCAGTATTTT.

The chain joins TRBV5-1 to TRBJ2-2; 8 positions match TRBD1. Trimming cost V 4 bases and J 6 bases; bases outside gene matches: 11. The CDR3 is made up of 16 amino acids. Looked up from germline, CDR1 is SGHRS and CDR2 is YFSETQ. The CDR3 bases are TGCGCCAGCAGCCGAATTCGGACAGGGCCATCCGGGGAGCTGTTTTTT. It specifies CASSRIRTGPSGELFF.

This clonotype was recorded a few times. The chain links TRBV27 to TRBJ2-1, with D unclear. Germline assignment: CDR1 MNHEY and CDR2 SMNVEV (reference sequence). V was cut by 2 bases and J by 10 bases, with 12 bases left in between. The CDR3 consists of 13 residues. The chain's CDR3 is CASSLTGLEEQFF. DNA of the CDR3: TGTGCCAGCAGTTTAACCGGGTTAGAGGAGCAGTTCTTC.

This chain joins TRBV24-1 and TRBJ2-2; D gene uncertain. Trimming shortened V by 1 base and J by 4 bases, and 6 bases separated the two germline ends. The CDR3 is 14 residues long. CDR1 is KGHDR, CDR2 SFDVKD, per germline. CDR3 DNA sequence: TGTGCCACCAGTGATTTCCGGCCCACCGGGGAGCTGTTTTTT. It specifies CATSDFRPTGELFF.

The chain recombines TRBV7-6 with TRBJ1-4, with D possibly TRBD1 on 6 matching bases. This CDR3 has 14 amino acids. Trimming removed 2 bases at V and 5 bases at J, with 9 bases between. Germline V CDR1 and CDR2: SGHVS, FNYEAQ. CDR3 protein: CASSLTGSNEKLFF. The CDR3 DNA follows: TGTGCCAGCAGCTTAACAGGGAGCAATGAAAAACTGTTTTTT.

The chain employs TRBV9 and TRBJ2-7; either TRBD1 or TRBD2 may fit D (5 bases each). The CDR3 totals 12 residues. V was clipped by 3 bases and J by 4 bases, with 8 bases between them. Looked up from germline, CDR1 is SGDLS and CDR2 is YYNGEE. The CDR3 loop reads CASSGEGYEQYF. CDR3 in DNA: TGTGCCAGCAGCGGAGAGGGGTACGAGCAGTACTTC.

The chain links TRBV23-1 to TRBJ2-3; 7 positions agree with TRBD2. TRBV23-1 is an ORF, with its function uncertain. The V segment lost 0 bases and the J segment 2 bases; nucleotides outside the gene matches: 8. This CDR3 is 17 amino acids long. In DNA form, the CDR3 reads TGCGCCAGCAGTCAATCGGGTGGCAGCGGGAACACAGATACGCAGTATTTT. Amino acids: CASSQSGGSGNTDTQYF.

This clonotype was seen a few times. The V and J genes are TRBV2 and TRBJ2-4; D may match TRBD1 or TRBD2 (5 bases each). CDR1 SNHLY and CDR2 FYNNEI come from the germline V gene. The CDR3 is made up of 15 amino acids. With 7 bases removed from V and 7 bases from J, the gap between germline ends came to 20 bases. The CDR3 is CASKPVRGATNIQYF. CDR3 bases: TGTGCCAGCAAACCCGTGAGGGGAGCAACTAACATTCAGTACTTC.

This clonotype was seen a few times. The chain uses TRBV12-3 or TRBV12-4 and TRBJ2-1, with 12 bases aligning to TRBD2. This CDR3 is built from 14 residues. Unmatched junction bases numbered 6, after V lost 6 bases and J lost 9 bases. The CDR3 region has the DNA TGTGCCAGCAGGGCTAGCGGGGGGGCCGGTGAGCAGTTCTTC. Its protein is CASRASGGAGEQFF.

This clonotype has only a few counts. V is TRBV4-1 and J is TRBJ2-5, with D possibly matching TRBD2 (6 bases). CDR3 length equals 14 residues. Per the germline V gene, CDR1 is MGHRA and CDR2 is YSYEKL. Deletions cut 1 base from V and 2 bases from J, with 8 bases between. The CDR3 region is CASSQVAGQETQYF. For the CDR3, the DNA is TGCGCCAGCAGCCAAGTCGCGGGGCAAGAGACCCAGTACTTC.